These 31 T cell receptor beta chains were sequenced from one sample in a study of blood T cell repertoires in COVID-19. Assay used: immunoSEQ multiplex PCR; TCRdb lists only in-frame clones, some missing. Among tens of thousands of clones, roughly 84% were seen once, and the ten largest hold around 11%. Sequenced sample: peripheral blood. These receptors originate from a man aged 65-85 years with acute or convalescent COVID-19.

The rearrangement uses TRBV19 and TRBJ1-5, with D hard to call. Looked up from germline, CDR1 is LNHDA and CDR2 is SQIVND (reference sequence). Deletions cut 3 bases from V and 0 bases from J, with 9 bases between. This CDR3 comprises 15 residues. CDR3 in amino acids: CASSMLASSNQPQHF. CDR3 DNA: TGTGCCAGTAGTATGCTGGCCAGTAGCAATCAGCCCCAGCATTTT. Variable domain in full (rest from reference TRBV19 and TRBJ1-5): DGGITQSPKYLFRKEGQNVTLSCEQNLNHDAMYWYRQDPGQGLRLIYYSQIVNDFQKGDIAEGYSVSREKKESFPLTVTSAQKNPTAFYLCASSMLASSNQPQHFGDGTRLSIL.

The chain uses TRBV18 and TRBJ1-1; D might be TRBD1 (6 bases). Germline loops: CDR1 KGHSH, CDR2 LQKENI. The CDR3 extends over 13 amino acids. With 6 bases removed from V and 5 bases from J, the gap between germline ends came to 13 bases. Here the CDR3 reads CASSSGVGTEAFF. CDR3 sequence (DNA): TGTGCCAGCTCTTCAGGGGTAGGAACTGAAGCTTTCTTT.

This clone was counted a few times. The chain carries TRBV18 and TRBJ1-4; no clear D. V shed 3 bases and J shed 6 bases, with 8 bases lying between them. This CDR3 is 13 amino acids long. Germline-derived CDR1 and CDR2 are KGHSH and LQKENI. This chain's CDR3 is CASSPREHEKLFF. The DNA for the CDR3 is TGTGCCAGCTCACCGAGGGAGCATGAAAAACTGTTTTTT. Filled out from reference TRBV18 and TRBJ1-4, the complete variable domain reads NAGVMQNPRHLVRRRGQEARLRCSPMKGHSHVYWYRQLPEEGLKFMVYLQKENIIDESGMPKERFSAEFPKEGPSILRIQQVVRGDSAAYFCASSPREHEKLFFGSGTQLSVL.

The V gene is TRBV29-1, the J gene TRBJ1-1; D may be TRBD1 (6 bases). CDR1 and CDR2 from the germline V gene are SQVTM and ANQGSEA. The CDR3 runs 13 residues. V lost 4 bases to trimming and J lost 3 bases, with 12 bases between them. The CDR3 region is CSVGARGHTEAFF. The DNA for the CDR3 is TGCAGCGTTGGAGCGCGGGGGCACACTGAAGCTTTCTTT.

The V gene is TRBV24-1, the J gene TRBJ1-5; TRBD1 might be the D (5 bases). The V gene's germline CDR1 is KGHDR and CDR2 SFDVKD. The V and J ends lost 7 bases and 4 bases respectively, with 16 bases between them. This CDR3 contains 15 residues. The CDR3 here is CATRGPEGDNQPQHF. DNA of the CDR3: TGTGCCACCAGGGGGCCCGAAGGGGATAATCAGCCCCAGCATTTT.

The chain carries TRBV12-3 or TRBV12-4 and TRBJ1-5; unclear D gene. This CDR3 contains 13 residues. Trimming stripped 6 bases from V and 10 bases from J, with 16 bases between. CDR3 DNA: TGTGCCAGCAGCGGGAGCCTCGACGGACCCCAGCATTTT. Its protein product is CASSGSLDGPQHF.

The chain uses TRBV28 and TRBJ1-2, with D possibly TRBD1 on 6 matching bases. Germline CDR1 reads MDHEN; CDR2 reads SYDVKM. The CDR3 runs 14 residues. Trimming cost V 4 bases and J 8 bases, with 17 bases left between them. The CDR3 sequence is CASSYTGSLGGYTF. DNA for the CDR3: TGTGCCAGCAGTTACACAGGGTCCCTCGGAGGCTACACCTTC.

The CDR3 reads CASSPQGDTEAFF. The CDR3 DNA follows: TGTGCCAGCAGCCCCCAGGGGGACACTGAAGCTTTCTTT. The genes are TRBV7-9 and TRBJ1-1, with 7 nucleotides matching TRBD1. Trimming removed 5 bases from V and 3 bases from J; junction bases left unmatched: 3. The CDR3 contains 13 residues. Germline V gene data show CDR1 as SEHNR and CDR2 as FQNEAQ (reference sequence).

The chain's CDR3 is CASSQVRTVSYNEQFF. CDR3 DNA sequence: TGCGCCAGCAGCCAAGTCCGGACAGTCTCCTACAATGAGCAGTTCTTC. This chain connects TRBV4-1 to TRBJ2-1, with a tentative D call TRBD1 (6 bases). Germline V gene sequence: CDR1 MGHRA, CDR2 YSYEKL. The CDR3 spans 16 residues. The V and J ends lost 1 base and 0 bases respectively, with 10 bases between them.

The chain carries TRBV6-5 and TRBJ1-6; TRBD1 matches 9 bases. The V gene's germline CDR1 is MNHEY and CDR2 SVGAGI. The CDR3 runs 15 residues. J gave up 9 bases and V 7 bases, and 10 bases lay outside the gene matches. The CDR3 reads CASTLEGQGSSPLHF. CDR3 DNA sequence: TGTGCCAGCACCCTGGAGGGACAGGGTAGTTCACCCCTCCACTTT.

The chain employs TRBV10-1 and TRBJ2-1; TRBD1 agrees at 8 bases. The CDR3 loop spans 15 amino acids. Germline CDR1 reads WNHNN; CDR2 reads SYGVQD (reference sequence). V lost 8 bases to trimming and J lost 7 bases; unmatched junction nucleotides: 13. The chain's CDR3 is CASGGLGQGRNEQFF. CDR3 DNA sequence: TGCGCCAGCGGCGGCCTCGGACAGGGCCGAAATGAGCAGTTCTTC.

The CDR3 DNA follows: TGTGCCAGTCTGGACAGTGAGTCCTACAATGAGCAGTTCTTC. As protein: CASLDSESYNEQFF. This sequence joins TRBV7-9 and TRBJ2-1; D is possibly TRBD1 (6 bases). Looked up from germline, CDR1 is SEHNR and CDR2 is FQNEAQ (reference sequence). V lost 9 bases, J lost 1 base, and 13 bases lay in between. The CDR3 runs 14 residues.

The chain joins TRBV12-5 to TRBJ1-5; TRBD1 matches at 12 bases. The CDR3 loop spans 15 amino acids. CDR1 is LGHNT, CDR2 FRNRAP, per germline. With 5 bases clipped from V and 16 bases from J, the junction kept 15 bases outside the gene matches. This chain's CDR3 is CASGIAGTGGGRLHF. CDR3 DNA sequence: TGTGCTAGTGGTATTGCGGGGACAGGGGGCGGCCGCTTACATTTT.

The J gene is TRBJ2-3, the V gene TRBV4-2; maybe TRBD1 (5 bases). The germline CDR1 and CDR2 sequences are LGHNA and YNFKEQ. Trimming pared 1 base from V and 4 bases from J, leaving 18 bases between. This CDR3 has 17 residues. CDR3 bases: TGTGCCAGCAGCCAAGTAAGGGCCAGGGCCATTGCAGATACGCAGTATTTT. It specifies CASSQVRARAIADTQYF.

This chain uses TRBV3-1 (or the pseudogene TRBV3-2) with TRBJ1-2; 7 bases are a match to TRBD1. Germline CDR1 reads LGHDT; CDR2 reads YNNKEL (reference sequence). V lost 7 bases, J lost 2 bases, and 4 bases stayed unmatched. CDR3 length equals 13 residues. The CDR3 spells CASNRGQNYGYTF. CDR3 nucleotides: TGTGCCAGCAACCGGGGACAGAACTATGGCTACACCTTC.

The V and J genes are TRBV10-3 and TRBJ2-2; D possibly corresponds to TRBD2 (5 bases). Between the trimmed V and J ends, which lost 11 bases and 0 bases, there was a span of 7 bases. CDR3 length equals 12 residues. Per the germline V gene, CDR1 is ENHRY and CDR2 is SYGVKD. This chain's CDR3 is CAGLTNTGELFF. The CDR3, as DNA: TGTGCCGGACTGACGAACACCGGGGAGCTGTTTTTT.

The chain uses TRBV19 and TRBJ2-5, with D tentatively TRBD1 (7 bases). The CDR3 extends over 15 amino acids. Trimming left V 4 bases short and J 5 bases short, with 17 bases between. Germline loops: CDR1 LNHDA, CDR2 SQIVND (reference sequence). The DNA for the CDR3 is TGTGCCAGTAGTACGGGACTGGCGGACAGGGAGACCCAGTACTTC. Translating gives CASSTGLADRETQYF.

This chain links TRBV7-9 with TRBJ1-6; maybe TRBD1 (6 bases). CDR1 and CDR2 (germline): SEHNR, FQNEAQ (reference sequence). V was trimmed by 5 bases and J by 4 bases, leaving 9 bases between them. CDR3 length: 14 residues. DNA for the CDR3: TGTGCCAGCAGCCCACAGGGTTATAATTCACCCCTCCACTTT. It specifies CASSPQGYNSPLHF.

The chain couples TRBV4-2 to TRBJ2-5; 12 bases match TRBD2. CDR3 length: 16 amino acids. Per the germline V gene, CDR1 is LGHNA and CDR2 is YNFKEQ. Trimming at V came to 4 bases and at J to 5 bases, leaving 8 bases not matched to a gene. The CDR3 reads CASSPTSGGFGETQYF. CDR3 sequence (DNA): TGTGCCAGCAGCCCGACTAGCGGGGGTTTCGGGGAGACCCAGTACTTC.

The CDR3 is CASSPTPGQGTDEQFF. The CDR3 DNA sequence: TGTGCCAGCAGCCCGACGCCGGGACAGGGGACGGATGAGCAGTTCTTC. The V gene is TRBV5-5, the J gene TRBJ2-1, with 10 bases fitting TRBD1. The V and J ends lost 4 bases and 8 bases, in that order; junction bases with no gene match: 12. The germline CDR1 and CDR2 sequences are SGHKS and YYEKEE (reference sequence). The CDR3 has 16 residues.

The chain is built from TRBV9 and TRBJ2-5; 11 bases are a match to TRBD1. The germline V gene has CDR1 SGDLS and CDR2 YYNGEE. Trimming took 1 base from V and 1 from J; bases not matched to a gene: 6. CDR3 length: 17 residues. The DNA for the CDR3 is TGTGCCAGCAGCGTATTCAGCGGGACAGGGGGCCAAGAGACCCAGTACTTC. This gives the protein CASSVFSGTGGQETQYF. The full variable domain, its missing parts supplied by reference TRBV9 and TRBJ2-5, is DSGVTQTPKHLITATGQRVTLRCSPRSGDLSVYWYQQSLDQGLQFLIQYYNGEERAKGNILERFSAQQFPDLHSELNLSSLELGDSALYFCASSVFSGTGGQETQYFGPGTRLLVL.

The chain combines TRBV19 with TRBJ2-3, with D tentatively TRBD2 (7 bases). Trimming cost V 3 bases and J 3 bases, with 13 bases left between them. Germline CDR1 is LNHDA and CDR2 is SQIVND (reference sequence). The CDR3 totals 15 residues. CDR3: CASSIVGGQTDTQYF. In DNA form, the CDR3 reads TGTGCCAGTAGTATTGTCGGGGGGCAGACAGATACGCAGTATTTT.

The CDR3 DNA reads TGTGCCAGCAGCGAAATGGGGGGGGCTGACTACAATGAGCAGTTCTTC. Its translation is CASSEMGGADYNEQFF. This sequence joins TRBV28 and TRBJ2-1, with a weak D call TRBD2 (7 bases). The CDR3 extends over 16 amino acids. Looked up from germline, CDR1 is MDHEN and CDR2 is SYDVKM. V lost 6 bases to trimming and J lost 3 bases, with 18 bases between them.

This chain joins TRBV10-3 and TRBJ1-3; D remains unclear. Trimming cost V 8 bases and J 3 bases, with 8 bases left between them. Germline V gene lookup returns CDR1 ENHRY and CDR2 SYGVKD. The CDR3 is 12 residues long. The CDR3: CAIAGSGNTIYF. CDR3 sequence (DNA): TGTGCCATCGCGGGGAGTGGAAACACCATATATTTT.

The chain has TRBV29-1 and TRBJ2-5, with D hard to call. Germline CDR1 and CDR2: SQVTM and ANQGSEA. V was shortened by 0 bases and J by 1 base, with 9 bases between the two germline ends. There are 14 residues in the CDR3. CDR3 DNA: TGCAGCGTTGAAGATCAGGAATTCCAAGAGACCCAGTACTTC. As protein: CSVEDQEFQETQYF.

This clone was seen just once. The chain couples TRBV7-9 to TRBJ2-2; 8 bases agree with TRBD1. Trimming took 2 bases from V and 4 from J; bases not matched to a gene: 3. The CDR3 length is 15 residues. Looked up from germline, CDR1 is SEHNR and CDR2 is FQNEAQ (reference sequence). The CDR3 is CASSLTGTGTGELFF. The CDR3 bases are TGTGCCAGCAGCTTAACCGGGACAGGCACCGGGGAGCTGTTTTTT.

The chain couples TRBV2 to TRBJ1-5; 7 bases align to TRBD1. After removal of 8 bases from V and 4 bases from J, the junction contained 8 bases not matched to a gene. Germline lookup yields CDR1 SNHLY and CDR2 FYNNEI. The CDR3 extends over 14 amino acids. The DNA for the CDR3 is TGTGCCAGCGGTCACGGGACAGAAAATCAGCCCCAGCATTTT. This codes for CASGHGTENQPQHF.

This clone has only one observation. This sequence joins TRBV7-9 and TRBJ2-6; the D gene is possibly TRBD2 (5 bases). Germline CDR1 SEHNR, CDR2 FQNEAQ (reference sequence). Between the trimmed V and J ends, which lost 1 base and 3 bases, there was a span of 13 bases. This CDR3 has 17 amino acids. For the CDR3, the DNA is TGTGCCAGCAGCTTAGAGCTCCTGGGGAGTGGGGCCAACGTCCTGACTTTC. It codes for CASSLELLGSGANVLTF.

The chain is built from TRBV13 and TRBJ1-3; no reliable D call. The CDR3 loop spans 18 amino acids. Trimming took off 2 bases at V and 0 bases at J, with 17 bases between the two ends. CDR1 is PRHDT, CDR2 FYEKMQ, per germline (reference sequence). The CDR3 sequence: CASSLLFRSRSSGNTIYF. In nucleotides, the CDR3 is TGTGCCAGCAGCTTATTGTTTCGATCGCGGAGCTCTGGAAACACCATATATTTT.

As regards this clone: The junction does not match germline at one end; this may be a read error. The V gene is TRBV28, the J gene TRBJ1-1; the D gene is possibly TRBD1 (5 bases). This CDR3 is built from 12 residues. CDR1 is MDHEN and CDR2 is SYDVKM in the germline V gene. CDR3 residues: CVSSTGGTEAFF. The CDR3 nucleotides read TGTGTCAGCAGCACCGGGGGGACTGAAGCTTTCTTT.

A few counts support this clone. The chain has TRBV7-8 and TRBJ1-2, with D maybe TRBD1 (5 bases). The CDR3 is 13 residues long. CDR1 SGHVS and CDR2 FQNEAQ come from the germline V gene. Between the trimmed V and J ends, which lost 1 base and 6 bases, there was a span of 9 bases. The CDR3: CASSLVQGNGYTF. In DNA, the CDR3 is TGTGCCAGCAGCTTAGTCCAGGGCAATGGCTACACCTTC.